The 11 T cell receptor beta chains reported below all come from one sample, sequenced in a study of blood T cells in healthy people across ages. Then a second PCR, running about 6 to 12 cycles, was carried out with a sample-barcoded 5' primer and a J-beta primer mix. TCRdb analysed the 5' RACE reads with MiXCR anew, one entry per CDR3 protein. The sample holds 1,500,000 or so distinct CDR3 sequences, approximately 43% seen once. The sequenced sample consisted of blood. The source of these receptors is a woman under 30 in good health.

The chain links TRBV4-1 to TRBJ1-5, with a weak D call TRBD1 (5 bases). The CDR3 extends over 14 amino acids. CDR1 and CDR2 from the germline V gene are MGHRA and YSYEKL. The V end lost 1 base, the J end lost 7 bases, and 11 bases lay between the germline ends. This CDR3 reads CASSQVGGGQPQHF. In DNA, the CDR3 is TGCGCCAGCAGCCAAGTTGGGGGAGGGCAGCCCCAGCATTTT.

The chain employs TRBV27 and TRBJ1-2, with 8 bases aligning to TRBD1. Germline values: CDR1 MNHEY, CDR2 SMNVEV (reference sequence). V lost 5 bases to trimming and J lost 8 bases; unmatched junction nucleotides: 13. The CDR3 length is 15 residues. The CDR3 loop is CASSTTFRGPEGYTF. The CDR3 DNA sequence: TGTGCCAGCAGTACAACCTTCAGGGGGCCGGAGGGCTACACCTTC.

This clonotype was counted a few times. The rearrangement joins TRBV6-2 or TRBV6-3 to TRBJ1-2; the D is unclear. Germline CDR1 and CDR2: MNHEY and SVGEGT. Trimming pared 4 bases from V and 6 bases from J, leaving 18 bases between. This CDR3 has 15 residues. CDR3: CASSSRTVSDHGYTF. The CDR3 DNA sequence: TGTGCCAGCAGTTCCAGGACGGTCTCAGACCATGGCTACACCTTC.

The chain is built from TRBV30 and TRBJ2-7; D might be TRBD1 or TRBD2, each matching 5 bases. The germline V and J ends were trimmed by 2 bases and 3 bases, with 11 bases remaining between them. Germline loops: CDR1 GTSNPN, CDR2 SVGIG (reference sequence). The CDR3 totals 13 residues. CDR3 nucleotide sequence: TGTGCCTGGAGTCGGGGACGGGGCTACGAGCAGTACTTC. It translates to CAWSRGRGYEQYF.

J is TRBJ2-4 and V is TRBV3-1, with D perhaps matching TRBD2 (6 bases). V was trimmed by 3 bases and J by 4 bases, leaving 10 bases between them. From germline, CDR1 is LGHDT and CDR2 YNNKEL (reference sequence). The CDR3 sequence is 14 residues long. The CDR3, as DNA: TGTGCCAGCAGCCAGCGGGACGGGAAAAACATTCAGTACTTC. Translated, it gives CASSQRDGKNIQYF.

The rearrangement links TRBV4-3 to TRBJ2-7, with D possibly being TRBD1 (5 bases). CDR1 is LGHNA, CDR2 YSLEER, per germline. This CDR3 is built from 14 residues. V was trimmed by 1 base and J by 6 bases, leaving 13 bases between them. The CDR3 nucleotides read TGCGCCAGCAGCCAAGTTATTAGAGACAGCGAGCAGTACTTC. Its translation is CASSQVIRDSEQYF.

In this sample, this clonotype turned up a few times. This chain links TRBV20-1 with TRBJ2-5; 8 bases agree with TRBD1. TRBJ2-7 explains the end of the DNA better; the J call may be wrong. The CDR3 totals 15 residues. Germline V gene sequence: CDR1 DFQATT, CDR2 SNEGSKA (reference sequence). CDR3 in DNA: TGCAGTGCTAGAGGCGGACAGGGAGATGTGTACGAGCAGTACTTC. Translated, it gives CSARGGQGDVYEQYF.

This chain uses TRBV24-1 with TRBJ2-1, with 13 bases matching TRBD2. The end of the DNA aligns better with TRBJ2-7, so the J call may be wrong. The CDR3 is 20 amino acids. Germline V gene sequence: CDR1 KGHDR, CDR2 SFDVKD. The CDR3 coding sequence is TGTGCCACCAGTGATTTGGCGACTAGCGGGAGGCCTTACTCCTACAATGAGCAGTACTTC. Translation: CATSDLATSGRPYSYNEQYF.

V and J are TRBV20-1 and TRBJ2-4; 11 bases fit TRBD2. This CDR3 spans 20 amino acids. Germline V CDR1 and CDR2: DFQATT, SNEGSKA (reference sequence). With V trimmed by 5 bases and J by 0 bases, 18 bases remained unmatched. CDR3 amino acids: CSAPTQGTSGQNLAKNIQYF. The CDR3 bases are TGCAGTGCTCCGACCCAAGGGACTAGCGGACAAAATCTAGCCAAAAACATTCAGTACTTC.

The chain recombines TRBV11-3 with TRBJ2-5; D could derive from TRBD1 or TRBD2 (5 bases each). The DNA matches TRBJ2-7 better at its end, which makes the J call doubtful. CDR1 is SGHNT, CDR2 YENEEA, per germline. The CDR3 runs to 15 residues. CDR3 nucleotide sequence: TGTGCCAGCAGCCGGGGCAGCGGAGATAGGTACGAGCAGTACTTC. Amino acid sequence: CASSRGSGDRYEQYF.

The rearrangement joins TRBV10-3 to TRBJ1-6; 7 nucleotides agree with TRBD1. The CDR3 has 14 residues. Germline values: CDR1 ENHRY, CDR2 SYGVKD. Unmatched junction bases numbered 5, after V lost 6 bases and J lost 6 bases. The CDR3 sequence is CAIRGRDSNSPLHF. Here the CDR3 DNA reads TGTGCCATCAGGGGGAGGGACAGTAATTCACCCCTCCACTTT.